This T cell receptor beta chain appears in the sequencing data of a study of blood T cell repertoires in COVID-19. In the study overall: The analysed material was cDNA or gDNA that came from T cells, B-cell-depleted T cells, or PBMCs.

This CDR3 is built from 11 residues. CDR1 and CDR2 from the germline V gene are GTSNPN and SVGIG (reference sequence). The V gene lost 2 bases and the J gene lost 2 bases, with 3 bases spanning the gap. TCRdb keeps only in-frame clones here, not all; method: immunoSEQ multiplex PCR. Counted here are about 410,000 clones, roughly 86% occurring once; the ten biggest clones make up around 1.7%. Recovery meant two consecutive negative NP/OP PCR tests, professional clearance, or resolved symptoms. The TCR sequence derives from a woman in her 30s who had recovered from COVID-19. The rearrangement joins TRBV30 to TRBJ1-2, with D unclear. The specimen sequenced was PBMCs or T cells enriched from blood (not recorded which). The CDR3 protein is CAWSSNYGYTF. The CDR3 coding sequence is TGTGCCTGGAGTAGCAACTATGGCTACACCTTC.